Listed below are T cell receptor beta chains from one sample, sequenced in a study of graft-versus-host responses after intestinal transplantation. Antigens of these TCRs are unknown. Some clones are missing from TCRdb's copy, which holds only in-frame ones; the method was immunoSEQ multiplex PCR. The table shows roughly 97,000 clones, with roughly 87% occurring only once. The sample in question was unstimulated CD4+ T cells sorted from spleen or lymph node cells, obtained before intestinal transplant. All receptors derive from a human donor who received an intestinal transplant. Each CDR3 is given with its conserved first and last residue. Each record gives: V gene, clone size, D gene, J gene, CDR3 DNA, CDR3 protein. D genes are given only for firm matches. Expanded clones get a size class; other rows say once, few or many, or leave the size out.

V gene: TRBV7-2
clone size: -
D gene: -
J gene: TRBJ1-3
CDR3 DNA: TGTGCCAGCAGCTCGGGGTACGGGAACACCATATATTTT
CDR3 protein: CASSSGYGNTIYF

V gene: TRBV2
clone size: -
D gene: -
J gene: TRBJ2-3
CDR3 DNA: TGTGCCAGCAGTACTAGAACAGATACGCAGTATTTT
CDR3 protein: CASSTRTDTQYF

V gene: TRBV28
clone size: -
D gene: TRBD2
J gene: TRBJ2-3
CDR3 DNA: TGCGCCAGCAGGACCGGGACTAGCGGGAGCACAGATACGCAGTATTTT
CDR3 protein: CASRTGTSGSTDTQYF

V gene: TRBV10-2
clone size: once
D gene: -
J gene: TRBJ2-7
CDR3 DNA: TGCGCCAGCAGTGAGCCCTGGACGGCCACCTACGAGCAGTACTTC
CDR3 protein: CASSEPWTATYEQYF

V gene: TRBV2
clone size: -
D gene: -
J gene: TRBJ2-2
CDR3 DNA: TGTGCCACCCTCAACCCACAGGGTAACACCGGGGAGCTGTTTTTT
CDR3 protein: CATLNPQGNTGELFF

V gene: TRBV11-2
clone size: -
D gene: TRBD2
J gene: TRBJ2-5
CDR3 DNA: TGTGCCAGCAGCTTAGGACTAGCGGGAGGGGGGGAGACCCAGTACTTC
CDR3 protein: CASSLGLAGGGETQYF

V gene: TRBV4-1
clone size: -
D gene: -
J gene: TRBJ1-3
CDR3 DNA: TGCGCCAGCAGCCAAGATTTGGGAGACACCATATATTTT
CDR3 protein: CASSQDLGDTIYF

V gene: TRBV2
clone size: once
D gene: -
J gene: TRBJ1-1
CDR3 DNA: TGTGCCAGCAGGGAGACAGACCCGAACACTGAAGCTTTCTTT
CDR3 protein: CASRETDPNTEAFF

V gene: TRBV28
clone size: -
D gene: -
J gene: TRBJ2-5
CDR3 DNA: TGTGCCAGCAGTCCACCCGGGGGACCCCCGGGGACCCAGTACTTC
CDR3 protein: CASSPPGGPPGTQYF

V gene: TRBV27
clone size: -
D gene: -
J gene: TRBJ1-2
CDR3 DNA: TGTGCCAGCAGCAATTTAGGCCGCCGGGGGGTTCACTATGGCTACACCTTC
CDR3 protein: CASSNLGRRGVHYGYTF

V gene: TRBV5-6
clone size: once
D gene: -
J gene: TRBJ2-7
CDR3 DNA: TGTGCCAGCAGCCCTGGGCCCACCTACGAGCAGTACTTC
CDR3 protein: CASSPGPTYEQYF

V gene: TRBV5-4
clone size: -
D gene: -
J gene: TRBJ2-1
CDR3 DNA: TGTGCCAGCACTCTAAAGGCAGGGAAAGACAATGAGCAGTTCTTC
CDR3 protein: CASTLKAGKDNEQFF

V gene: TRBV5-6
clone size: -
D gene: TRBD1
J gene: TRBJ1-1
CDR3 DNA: TGTGCCAGCAGCTTAAACAGGGGGCGTAGGACTGAAGCTTTCTTT
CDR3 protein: CASSLNRGRRTEAFF

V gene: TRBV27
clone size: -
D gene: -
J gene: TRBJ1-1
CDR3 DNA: TGTGCCAGCAGTCCCTGGACAGAGAACACTGAAGCTTTCTTT
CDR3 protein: CASSPWTENTEAFF

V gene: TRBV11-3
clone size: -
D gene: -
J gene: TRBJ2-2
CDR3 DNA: TGTGCCAGCAGCCCAGGGGTTTTGGGCACCGGGGAGCTGTTTTTT
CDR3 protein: CASSPGVLGTGELFF

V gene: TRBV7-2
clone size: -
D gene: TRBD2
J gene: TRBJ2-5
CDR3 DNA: TGTGCCAGCAGCTCCGGGACTAGCTGGAAGACCCAGTACTTC
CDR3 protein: CASSSGTSWKTQYF

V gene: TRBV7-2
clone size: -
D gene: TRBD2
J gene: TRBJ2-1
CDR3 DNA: TGTGCCAGCAGCTTAGCTCTAGCGGGAGTTGAGCAGTTCTTC
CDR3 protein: CASSLALAGVEQFF

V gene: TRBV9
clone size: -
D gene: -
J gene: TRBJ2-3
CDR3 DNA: TGTGCCAGCAGCCTCTTTGGACAGAGCACAGATACGCAGTATTTT
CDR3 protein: CASSLFGQSTDTQYF

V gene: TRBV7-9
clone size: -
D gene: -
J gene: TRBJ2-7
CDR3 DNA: TGTGCCAGCAGCTTGCCTAGCGCGAGCTACGCGCAGTACTTC
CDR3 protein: CASSLPSASYAQYF

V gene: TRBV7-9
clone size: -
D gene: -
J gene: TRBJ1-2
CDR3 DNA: TGTGCCAGCAGCTTTAGCGGGGGCGAGACTAACTATGGCTACACCTTC
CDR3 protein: CASSFSGGETNYGYTF

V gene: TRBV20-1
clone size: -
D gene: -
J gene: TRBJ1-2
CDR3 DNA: TGCAGTGCTAGTTTCGAGGTGGGCTACACCTTC
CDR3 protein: CSASFEVGYTF

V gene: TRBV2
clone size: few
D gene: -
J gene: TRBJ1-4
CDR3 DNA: TGTGCCAGCAGACCCGAAGGAACAACTAATGAAAAACTGTTTTTT
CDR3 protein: CASRPEGTTNEKLFF

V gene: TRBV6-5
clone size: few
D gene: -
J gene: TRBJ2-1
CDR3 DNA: TGTGCCAGCAGCCGGGACACCAATAACTACAATGAGCAGTTCTTC
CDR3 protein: CASSRDTNNYNEQFF

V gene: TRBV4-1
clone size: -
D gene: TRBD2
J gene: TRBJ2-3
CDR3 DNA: TGCGCCAGCAGGACTAGCGGGAGCACAGATACGCAGTATTTT
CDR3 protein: CASRTSGSTDTQYF

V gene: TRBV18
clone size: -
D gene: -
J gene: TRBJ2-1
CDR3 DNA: TGTGCCAGCTCACCACTCTCCTACAATGAGCAGTTCTTC
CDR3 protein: CASSPLSYNEQFF

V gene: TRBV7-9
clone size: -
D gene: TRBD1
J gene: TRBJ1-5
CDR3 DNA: TGTGCCAGCAGCGCCGACAGGGGCGAACAGCCCCAGCATTTT
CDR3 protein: CASSADRGEQPQHF

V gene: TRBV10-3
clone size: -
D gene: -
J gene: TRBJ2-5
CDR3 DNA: TGTGCCGCAACCAACAGGGTCGAAGAGACCCAGTACTTC
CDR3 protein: CAATNRVEETQYF

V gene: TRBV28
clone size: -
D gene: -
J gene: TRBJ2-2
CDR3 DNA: TGTGCCAGCAGTTTACCTTGGGTAGCGAACACCGGGGAGCTGTTTTTT
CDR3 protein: CASSLPWVANTGELFF

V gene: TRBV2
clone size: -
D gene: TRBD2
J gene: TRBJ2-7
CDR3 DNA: TGTGCCAGCAGTGCGACTAGCGGGGGGGCCTACGAGCAGTACTTC
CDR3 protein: CASSATSGGAYEQYF

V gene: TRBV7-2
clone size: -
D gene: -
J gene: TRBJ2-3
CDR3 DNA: TGTGCCAGCAGCTTAGTTAGGGGTGAGGATACGCAGTATTTT
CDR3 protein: CASSLVRGEDTQYF

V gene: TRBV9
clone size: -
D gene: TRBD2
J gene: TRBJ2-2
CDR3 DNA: TGTGCCAGCAGCGTCTTAGCGGGAGCCGGGGAGCTGTTTTTT
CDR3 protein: CASSVLAGAGELFF